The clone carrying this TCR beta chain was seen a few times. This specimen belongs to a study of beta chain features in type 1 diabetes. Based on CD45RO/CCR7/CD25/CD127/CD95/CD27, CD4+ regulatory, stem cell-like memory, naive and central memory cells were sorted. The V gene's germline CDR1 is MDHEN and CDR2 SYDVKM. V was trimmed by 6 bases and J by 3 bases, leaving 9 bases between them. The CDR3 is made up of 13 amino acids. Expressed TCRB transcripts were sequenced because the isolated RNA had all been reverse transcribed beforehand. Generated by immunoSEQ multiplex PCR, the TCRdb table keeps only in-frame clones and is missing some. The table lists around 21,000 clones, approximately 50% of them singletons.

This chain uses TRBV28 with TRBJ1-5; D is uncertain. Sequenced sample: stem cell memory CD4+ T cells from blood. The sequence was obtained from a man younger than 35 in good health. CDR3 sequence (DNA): TGTGCCAGCAGGGCCGATATCAATCAGCCCCAGCATTTT. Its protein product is CASRADINQPQHF.